This TCR beta chain originates from a study of human T cells and chemical hapten exposure (dated by TCRdb to about 2021). Looking at the study overall: For sensitization, 2% DPC in acetone was applied to an approximately 2 cm by approximately 2 cm area of upper inner arm skin. Weekly therapeutic DPC doses were additionally applied to the scalp of patients throughout the approximately 25-week study period. Patch testing on the upper back used Finn chambers containing 0.01% DPC, with scoring done after 6 days according to International Contact Dermatitis Research Group standards. The patient cohort, mostly female, included alopecia areata with under or over 50% scalp involvement, alopecia totalis and alopecia universalis. Libraries were pooled for sequencing, and variation in per-sample TCR yields was attributed mainly to small differences in library volumes within the pool. In alopecia patients, the study followed how the peripheral blood TCR repertoire changed in vivo over primary and secondary sensitization to diphenylcyclopropenone (DPC), a hapten. Blood samples were taken from patients before sensitization (week 0) and at 2, 6 and about 24 weeks after DPC sensitization. Twenty-nine alopecia patients gave blood for TCR sequencing at one to four time points (pre-sensitization, 2, 6 and 24 weeks). Summary of the overall study and its limitations: Patch test score was positively correlated with the number of PT1 expanded TCRs, with significance at thresholds 8, 16 and 32 but not at 4. All patients had alopecia, a presumed autoimmune disease, so their immune response might differ from that of healthy individuals. The number of TCRs above 1 in 1000 frequency did not change with DPC sensitization; there was no evidence of global repertoire structure alterations. After repeated subsampling, changes were observed in the strength of the expansion versus patch-test correlation and in the threshold at which the correlation became significant. Compared with pre-sensitization or healthy control sets, expanded TCRs formed significantly more large CDR3 similarity clusters, which is consistent with antigen-driven responses.

There are many counts of this clonotype. Its antigen is not yet known. Qualities for individual bases were not recorded, and no much larger clone is one base off. The time point label, read with the paper, signifies: patch test 3, about 24 weeks after DPC sensitization. The treatment or condition label corresponds to: therapeutic diphenylcyclopropenone sensitization with weekly scalp DPC. At every patch-test visit, the blood draw took place before the patch test was put on. Patients were eligible if aged 18 to 70, diagnosed with alopecia and judged suitable for DPC therapy, and pregnant patients were excluded. Unfractionated whole blood was collected in Tempus Blood RNA tubes, and total RNA was extracted from that blood. From the cysteine through the phenylalanine, the CDR3 covers 22 amino acids. Only the CDR3 portion is preserved as DNA: 66 bases, with reading frame beginning at the first base. Between the V and J ends, shortened by 0 bases and 7 bases respectively, the junction contains 34 bases. The germline V gene yields MNHEY for CDR1 and SVGEGT for CDR2.

The method was RACE. Instrument on record: NextSeq 500. During library preparation, unique molecular identifiers were attached to individual cDNA molecules so that TCRs could be counted in a quantitative, reproducible way. Both TCR alpha and TCR beta chains were sequenced from each blood RNA sample. In the authors' own workflow: A median of roughly 98,000 TCRs per sample was observed, with a range of roughly 20,000 to 750,000. V, J and CDR3 annotation of the TCR reads was carried out using the Decombinator software suite. Every sample was subsampled to the same number of TCRs (28,000) for the PS versus PT1 abundance plots. TCRs were defined as expanded if absent before sensitization and observed at least eight times at the 2-week time point. TCRdb took the public reads, trimmed them with fastp at Q25, ran MiXCR for clone calling and kept in-frame beta chains. Each entry merges the rows of one CDR3 protein and shows their most common DNA and genes. The V and J calls were determined by TCRdb, not by the authors. Present in this sample are some 71,000 distinct CDR3 sequences, around 10% of which were seen just once. Roughly 1.3% of the sample lies in the top ten.

The receptor chain draws on TRBV6-2 or TRBV6-3 and TRBJ2-1; the D gene may be TRBD1 or TRBD2, since each aligns over 6 bases. The starting material was whole blood, obtained in connection with sensitization to the hapten diphenylcyclopropenone (DPC). The sequence came from a woman aged 45-59 years with alopecia areata. Some clones in this sample may be carry-over from other donors' samples. CDR3 sequence: CASSYSSSRGDGGRERRNEQFF. The nucleotide sequence is TGTGCCAGCAGTTACTCGAGCTCTAGGGGAGACGGGGGCAGGGAAAGGAGAAATGAGCAGTTCTTC.